This T cell receptor beta chain was sequenced for a study of T cell changes during pregnancy in multiple sclerosis. Here immunoSEQ multiplex PCR was the method, and the copy in TCRdb shows in-frame clones only, minus some. The table has 55,000 to 65,000 clones, roughly 92% seen once. The CDR3 runs to 15 residues. Germline CDR1 reads SGHTS; CDR2 reads YDEGEE. V dropped 5 bases and J dropped 7; count of bases not matched to a gene: 6. The chain carries TRBV5-8 and TRBJ2-3; 14 nucleotides align to TRBD2. This clonotype originated in a female donor with multiple sclerosis, enrolled in a pregnancy study. This sample comprised peripheral blood, obtained in the second trimester of pregnancy. The chain's CDR3 is CASSSGTSGRNTQYF. The CDR3 nucleotides are TGTGCCAGCAGTTCCGGGACTAGCGGGAGAAATACGCAGTATTTT.